One and the same sample provided the 21 T cell receptor beta chains below, sequenced in a study of T cell responses to AZD1222 COVID-19 vaccine. Measured with immunoSEQ multiplex PCR; TCRdb has only the in-frame clones, and not every one. Here the sample spans about 160,000 clones, 88% being singletons. Sequenced material: peripheral blood, taken 28 days after the second AZD1222 dose. The receptors were sampled from an adult who received the AZD1222 COVID-19 vaccine.

The chain joins TRBV5-1 to TRBJ1-1, with 11 bases matching TRBD1. J gave up 4 bases and V 1 base, and 3 bases lay outside the gene matches. CDR3 length: 15 amino acids. CDR1 SGHRS and CDR2 YFSETQ come from the germline V gene. Written as DNA, the CDR3 is TGCGCCAGCAGCTTGAGCGGGACAGGGGGCACTGAAGCTTTCTTT. Translating gives CASSLSGTGGTEAFF.

The V call is TRBV30, the J call TRBJ1-1; 10 nucleotides line up with TRBD1. The CDR3 is 18 residues long. Germline V CDR1 and CDR2: GTSNPN, SVGIG (reference sequence). The trim removed 2 bases at V and 6 bases at J, leaving 18 bases unmatched. DNA for the CDR3: TGTGCCTGGAGTCCCCTCCGGGACAGGGGATTTGGGTGGCCTGAAGCTTTCTTT. Protein sequence: CAWSPLRDRGFGWPEAFF.

The J gene is TRBJ1-2, the V gene TRBV10-3; TRBD1 aligns across 9 bases. CDR3 size: 13 residues. Germline CDR1 reads ENHRY; CDR2 reads SYGVKD. V gave up 4 bases and J gave up 8 bases; unmatched junction bases: 5. Here the CDR3 DNA reads TGTGCCATCAGTGGCCGGGACAGGGCGGGCTACACCTTC. As protein: CAISGRDRAGYTF.

The chain links TRBV12-3 or TRBV12-4 to TRBJ1-5; D is ambiguous. The CDR3 is 12 residues long. The germline V and J ends were trimmed by 5 bases and 4 bases, with 6 bases remaining between them. CDR3: CASSTSNQPQHF. The CDR3 nucleotides read TGTGCCAGCAGTACGAGTAATCAGCCCCAGCATTTT.

V is TRBV11-2 and J is TRBJ1-2, with 9 bases aligning to TRBD1. Germline CDR1 reads SGHAT; CDR2 reads FQNNGV. The V and J ends lost 7 bases and 6 bases, in that order; junction bases with no gene match: 12. The CDR3 extends over 15 amino acids. CDR3 in DNA: TGTGCCAGCACCCCATTTGGGGACAGGGCCCATGGCTACACCTTC. Translation: CASTPFGDRAHGYTF.

CDR3 residues: CASSQSIRGNTEAFF. In DNA form, the CDR3 reads TGTGCCAGCAGCCAGTCGATTCGGGGGAACACTGAAGCTTTCTTT. The chain is built from TRBV3-1 (or the pseudogene TRBV3-2) and TRBJ1-1; no clear D. Germline V gene lookup returns CDR1 LGHDT and CDR2 YNNKEL (reference sequence). The CDR3 has 15 residues. The V end lost 3 bases, the J end lost 1 base, and 12 bases lay between the germline ends.

The chain employs TRBV10-2 and TRBJ2-1, with TRBD2 matching 8 bases. V shed 3 bases and J 5 bases; nucleotides not matched to a gene: 9. This CDR3 comprises 16 residues. CDR1 and CDR2 from the germline V gene are WSHSY and SAAADI. CDR3 sequence: CASSELLLAEDNEQFF. The CDR3 DNA reads as TGCGCCAGCAGTGAACTGTTACTAGCGGAGGACAATGAGCAGTTCTTC.

This chain connects TRBV29-1 to TRBJ2-7; 9 bases agree with TRBD1. The length of the CDR3 is 13 residues. The germline CDR1 and CDR2 sequences are SQVTM and ANQGSEA. After removal of 7 bases from V and 6 bases from J, the junction contained 10 bases not matched to a gene. This CDR3 is CSATGTGRLEQYF. CDR3 coding DNA: TGCAGCGCTACCGGGACAGGGCGTCTCGAGCAGTACTTC.

The V call is TRBV11-3, the J call TRBJ2-1; D perhaps matches TRBD2 (6 bases). Germline V lookup: CDR1 SGHNT, CDR2 YENEEA. V lost 5 bases, J lost 2 bases, and 13 bases lay in between. The CDR3 has 15 amino acids. CDR3 DNA sequence: TGTGCCAGCAGCGGCACAGCGGGTACCTACAATGAGCAGTTCTTC. Protein product: CASSGTAGTYNEQFF.

The V gene is TRBV4-3, the J gene TRBJ2-5; D is unresolved. V shed 3 bases and J shed 3 bases, with 11 bases lying between them. Germline CDR1 is LGHNA and CDR2 is YSLEER. The CDR3 sequence is 14 residues long. The CDR3 DNA follows: TGCGCCAGCAGCCATTCACGGGCCGAAGAGACCCAGTACTTC. Its translation is CASSHSRAEETQYF.

The chain links TRBV19 to TRBJ1-1; possible D gene TRBD1, 5 bases. The CDR3 is made up of 13 amino acids. V was shortened by 8 bases and J by 0 bases, with 10 bases between the two germline ends. Germline V gene lookup returns CDR1 LNHDA and CDR2 SQIVND (reference sequence). CDR3: CASSGRLNTEAFF. In DNA form, the CDR3 reads TGTGCCAGTTCGGGACGACTGAACACTGAAGCTTTCTTT.

This chain links TRBV3-1 (or the pseudogene TRBV3-2) with TRBJ2-3; either TRBD1 or TRBD2 may supply D (5 bases each). V gave up 4 bases and J gave up 1 base, with 9 bases separating them. CDR1 and CDR2 from the germline V gene are LGHDT and YNNKEL (reference sequence). There are 14 residues in the CDR3. CDR3 nucleotide sequence: TGTGCCAGCAGCCCGGGACGGGGCACAGATACGCAGTATTTT. It specifies CASSPGRGTDTQYF.

The chain couples TRBV2 to TRBJ1-5; TRBD1 matches 7 bases. The CDR3 runs 15 residues. V dropped 4 bases and J dropped 1; count of bases not matched to a gene: 4. The germline V gene has CDR1 SNHLY and CDR2 FYNNEI. CDR3 loop: CASSAQGTSNQPQHF. In DNA form, the CDR3 reads TGTGCCAGCAGTGCACAGGGGACGAGCAATCAGCCCCAGCATTTT.

CDR3 amino acids: CASSPRAGELFF. The CDR3 DNA sequence: TGTGCCAGCAGCCCGCGCGCCGGGGAGCTGTTTTTT. The chain uses TRBV3-1 (or the pseudogene TRBV3-2) and TRBJ2-2; D is undetermined. With 4 bases removed from V and 6 bases from J, the gap between germline ends came to 6 bases. The CDR3 totals 12 residues. Germline V gives CDR1 LGHDT, CDR2 YNNKEL (reference sequence).

The rearrangement links TRBV5-1 to TRBJ1-4; a possible D gene is TRBD1 (5 bases). The CDR3 has 14 residues. V lost 9 bases, J lost 0 bases, and 12 bases lay in between. CDR1 SGHRS and CDR2 YFSETQ come from the germline V gene. The chain's CDR3 is CATREGPTNEKLFF. For the CDR3, the DNA is TGCGCCACCCGCGAGGGACCAACTAATGAAAAACTGTTTTTT.

The rearrangement uses TRBV3-1 (or the pseudogene TRBV3-2) and TRBJ1-5; 10 nucleotides agree with TRBD1. Trimming removed 4 bases from V and 7 bases from J; junction bases left unmatched: 10. The germline gives CDR1 LGHDT, CDR2 YNNKEL (reference sequence). The CDR3 runs 16 residues. CDR3 in amino acids: CASSPNPGQGSQPQHF. The CDR3 DNA is TGTGCCAGCAGCCCCAACCCGGGACAGGGGTCGCAGCCCCAGCATTTT.

The V call is TRBV9, the J call TRBJ1-3; D possibly corresponds to TRBD1 (6 bases). The CDR3 consists of 16 residues. V was shortened by 0 bases and J by 0 bases, with 10 bases between the two germline ends. Germline V gene data show CDR1 as SGDLS and CDR2 as YYNGEE. This chain's CDR3 is CASSVAQGHSGNTIYF. In nucleotides, the CDR3 is TGTGCCAGCAGCGTAGCTCAGGGGCACTCTGGAAACACCATATATTTT.

The chain has TRBV27 and TRBJ1-5; D gene unclear. The V and J ends lost 2 bases and 7 bases respectively, with 18 bases between them. Germline lookup yields CDR1 MNHEY and CDR2 SMNVEV (reference sequence). This CDR3 comprises 16 residues. The CDR3 reads CASSLKGSRGYQPQHF. The CDR3 bases are TGTGCCAGCAGTTTAAAGGGCAGCAGAGGGTACCAGCCCCAGCATTTT.

V gene TRBV7-2 combines with J gene TRBJ1-1; D remains unclear. V lost 4 bases and J lost 1, with 7 bases in between. Germline CDR1 is SGHTA and CDR2 is FQGNSA. The CDR3 covers 13 residues. The CDR3, as DNA: TGTGCCAGCAGCTCAAGATCGAACACTGAAGCTTTCTTT. Translating gives CASSSRSNTEAFF.

The chain is built from TRBV5-1 and TRBJ2-7; D uncertain. The CDR3 covers 14 residues. The germline CDR1 and CDR2 sequences are SGHRS and YFSETQ. V lost 4 bases, J lost 2 bases, and 13 bases lay in between. CDR3 coding DNA: TGCGCCAGCAGCCTCACGGCCCAAACCTACGAGCAGTACTTC. It encodes CASSLTAQTYEQYF.

The V call is TRBV7-6, the J call TRBJ1-6; D is ambiguous. There are 15 residues in the CDR3. Germline CDR1 is SGHVS and CDR2 is FNYEAQ. V shed 5 bases and J shed 7 bases, with 15 bases lying between them. CDR3 nucleotide sequence: TGTGCCAGCAGCACCAACCGGGCAGCAAATTCACCCCTCCACTTT. Its translation is CASSTNRAANSPLHF.